This TCR beta chain was documented in a study of monozygotic twins with cystic fibrosis. Study-wide results and limits: Clonality was generally low (median roughly 0.0095), higher in the most severe patients. Co-twins had the most similar V usage for 13 of 16 pairs, J for 8. Monozygotic CF twins shared more identical nucleotide clonotypes than unrelated patients.

Profiled with immunoSEQ multiplex PCR; TCRdb holds only in-frame clones, not every one. Among around 23,000 clones, approximately 90% were seen once, and the ten largest hold under 0.3%. Germline trimming cut 7 bases from V and 3 bases from J; bases unmatched to any gene: 14. The CDR3 runs to 16 residues. Germline lookup yields CDR1 LNHDA and CDR2 SQIVND (reference sequence). Regarding this clone: Its antigen remains unidentified.

The specimen was blood. The TCR was taken from a girl aged 2-10 years with cystic fibrosis. The J gene is TRBJ2-7, the V gene TRBV19; 8 bases agree with TRBD1. DNA for the CDR3: TGTGCCAGTACCAAATCAGGGGGCGCGGGCCTCTACGAGCAGTACTTC. This translates into CASTKSGGAGLYEQYF.